This T cell receptor (beta chain) was identified in a study of glioma-infiltrating T cells. Broader study findings: Tissue and blood shared very few CDR3 sequences. Above-expected tissue-blood divergence occurred in all gliomas, most in low-grade ones.

Amplification of TCR alpha and beta CDR3 regions from RNA used iRepertoire nested multiplex PCR. TCRdb independently ran MiXCR on the multiplex PCR reads; one entry per CDR3 protein. The sample contains about 110,000 distinct CDR3 sequences, less than 30% of which appear only once. This CDR3 region has 14 residues. Germline CDR1 and CDR2: LNHNV and YYDKDF (reference sequence). Trimming took 8 bases from V and 0 from J, leaving 14 bases between them. Many counts were recorded for this clonotype. Its antigen is not known. Specimen: glioma tissue, nonneoplastic brain tissue, or PBMCs (not recorded which). The genes are TRBV15 and TRBJ2-7; possibly TRBD1 for D (6 bases). This TCR was sampled from a human donor with low-grade glioma or glioblastoma, undergoing nonglioma brain surgery, or in good health (not recorded which). CDR3 sequence: CATSRQVSSYEQYF. CDR3 in DNA: TGTGCCACCTCCAGACAGGTTTCCTCCTACGAGCAGTACTTC.